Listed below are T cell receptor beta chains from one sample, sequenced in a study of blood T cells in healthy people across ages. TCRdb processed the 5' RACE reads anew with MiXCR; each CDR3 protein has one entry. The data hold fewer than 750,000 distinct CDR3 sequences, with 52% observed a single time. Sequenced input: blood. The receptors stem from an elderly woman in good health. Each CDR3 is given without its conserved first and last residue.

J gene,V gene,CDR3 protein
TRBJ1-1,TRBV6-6,AGGGAEAF
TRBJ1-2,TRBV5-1,ASRAETGAGYT
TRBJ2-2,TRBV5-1,ASSSMTGVNTGELF
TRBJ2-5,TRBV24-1,ATSDPTGGETQY
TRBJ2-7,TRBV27,ASSVEQDYEQY
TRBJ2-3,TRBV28,ASSLGGGAADTQY
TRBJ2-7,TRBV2,ASRGSDKNYEQY
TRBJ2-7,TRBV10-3,AISDEGDSYEQY
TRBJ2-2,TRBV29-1,SVGWVRGTGELF
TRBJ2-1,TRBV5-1,ASSLASGLSSYNEQF
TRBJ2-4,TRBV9,ASSVDPGEGVKNIQY
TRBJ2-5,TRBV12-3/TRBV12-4,ASSLTASGTQY
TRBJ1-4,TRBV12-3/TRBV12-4,TSSPTGSEEKLF
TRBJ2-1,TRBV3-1,ASSKGTSGKLYYNEQF
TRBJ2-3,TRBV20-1,SARDLGLSRGPTDTQY
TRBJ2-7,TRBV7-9,ASSFGDRLY
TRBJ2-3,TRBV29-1,SSDSTSTDTQY
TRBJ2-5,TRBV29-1,SVGQANRLETQY
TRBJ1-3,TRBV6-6,ASSTSRARGNTIH
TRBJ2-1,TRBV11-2,ASSIRLAGGGRSEQF
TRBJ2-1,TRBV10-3,AISESQASGDNNEQF
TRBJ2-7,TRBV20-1,SASLQSAYEQY
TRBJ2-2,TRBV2,ASRGSGRAAGELF
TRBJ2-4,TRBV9,ASSSTGTAKNIQY
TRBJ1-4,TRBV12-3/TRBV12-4,ASSSVSGDSHRGKLF
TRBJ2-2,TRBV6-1,ASKFDRGNTGELF
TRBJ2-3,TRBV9,ASSTGEGDTQY
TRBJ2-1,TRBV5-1,ASSLGDSGNEQF
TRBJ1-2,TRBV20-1,SARESAYGYT
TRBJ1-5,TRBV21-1,ASSKGGDQPQH
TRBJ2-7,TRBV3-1,ASSQERHRDLNSYEQY
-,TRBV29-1,SVEGQVQTQY
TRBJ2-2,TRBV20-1,SAPRGGQTGELF
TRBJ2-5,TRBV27,ASRSQGRGWETQY
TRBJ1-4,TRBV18,ASSPRSPGGTTNEKLF
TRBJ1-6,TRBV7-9,ASSLRDTLNSPLH
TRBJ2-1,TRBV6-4,ASSDAAYNEQF
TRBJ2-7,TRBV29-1,SAGTTFYEQY
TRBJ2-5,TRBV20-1,SARLAVANEQY
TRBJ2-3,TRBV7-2,ASSLEAITDTQY
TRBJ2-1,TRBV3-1,ASSQVSRLAGGNNEQF
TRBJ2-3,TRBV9,ASSGSPLQGSTDTQY
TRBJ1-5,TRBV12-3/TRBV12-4,ASSTAYSNQPQH
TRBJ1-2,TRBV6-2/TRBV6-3,ASSSLDRGIYGYT
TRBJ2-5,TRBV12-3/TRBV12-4,ASSPRGGGKETQY
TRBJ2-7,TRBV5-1,ASTPGALPSYEQY
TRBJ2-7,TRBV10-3,AISEEGLSYEQY
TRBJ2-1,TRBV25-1,ATLGGYNEQF
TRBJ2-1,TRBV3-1,ASSQGSREKF
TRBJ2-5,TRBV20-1,SASQGQETQY
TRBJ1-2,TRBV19,ASSALAAFRNYGYT
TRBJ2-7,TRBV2,ASSDQGATYEQY
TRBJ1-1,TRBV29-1,SVERALNTEAF
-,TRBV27,ASSFYDRIHEQY
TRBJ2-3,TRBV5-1,ASSPSRISGTDTQY
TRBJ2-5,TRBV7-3,ASSSGIAGGQQETQY
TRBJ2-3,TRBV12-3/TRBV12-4,ASSFRQGSTDTQY